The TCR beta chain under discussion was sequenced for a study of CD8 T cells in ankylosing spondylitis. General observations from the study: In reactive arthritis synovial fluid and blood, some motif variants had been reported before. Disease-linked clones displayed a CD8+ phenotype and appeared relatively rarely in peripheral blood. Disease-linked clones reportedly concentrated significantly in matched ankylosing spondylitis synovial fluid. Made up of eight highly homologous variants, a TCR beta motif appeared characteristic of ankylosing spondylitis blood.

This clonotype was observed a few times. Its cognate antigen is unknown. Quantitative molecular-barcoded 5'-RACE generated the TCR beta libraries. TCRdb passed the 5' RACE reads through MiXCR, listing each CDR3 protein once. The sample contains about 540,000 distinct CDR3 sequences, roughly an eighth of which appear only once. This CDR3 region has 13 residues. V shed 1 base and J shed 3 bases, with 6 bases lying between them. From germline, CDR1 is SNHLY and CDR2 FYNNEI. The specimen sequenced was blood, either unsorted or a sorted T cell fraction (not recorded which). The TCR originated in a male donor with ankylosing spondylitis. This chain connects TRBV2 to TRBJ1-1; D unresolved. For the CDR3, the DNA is TGTGCCAGCAGTGAAGATCAGTACACTGAAGCTTTCTTT. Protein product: CASSEDQYTEAFF.